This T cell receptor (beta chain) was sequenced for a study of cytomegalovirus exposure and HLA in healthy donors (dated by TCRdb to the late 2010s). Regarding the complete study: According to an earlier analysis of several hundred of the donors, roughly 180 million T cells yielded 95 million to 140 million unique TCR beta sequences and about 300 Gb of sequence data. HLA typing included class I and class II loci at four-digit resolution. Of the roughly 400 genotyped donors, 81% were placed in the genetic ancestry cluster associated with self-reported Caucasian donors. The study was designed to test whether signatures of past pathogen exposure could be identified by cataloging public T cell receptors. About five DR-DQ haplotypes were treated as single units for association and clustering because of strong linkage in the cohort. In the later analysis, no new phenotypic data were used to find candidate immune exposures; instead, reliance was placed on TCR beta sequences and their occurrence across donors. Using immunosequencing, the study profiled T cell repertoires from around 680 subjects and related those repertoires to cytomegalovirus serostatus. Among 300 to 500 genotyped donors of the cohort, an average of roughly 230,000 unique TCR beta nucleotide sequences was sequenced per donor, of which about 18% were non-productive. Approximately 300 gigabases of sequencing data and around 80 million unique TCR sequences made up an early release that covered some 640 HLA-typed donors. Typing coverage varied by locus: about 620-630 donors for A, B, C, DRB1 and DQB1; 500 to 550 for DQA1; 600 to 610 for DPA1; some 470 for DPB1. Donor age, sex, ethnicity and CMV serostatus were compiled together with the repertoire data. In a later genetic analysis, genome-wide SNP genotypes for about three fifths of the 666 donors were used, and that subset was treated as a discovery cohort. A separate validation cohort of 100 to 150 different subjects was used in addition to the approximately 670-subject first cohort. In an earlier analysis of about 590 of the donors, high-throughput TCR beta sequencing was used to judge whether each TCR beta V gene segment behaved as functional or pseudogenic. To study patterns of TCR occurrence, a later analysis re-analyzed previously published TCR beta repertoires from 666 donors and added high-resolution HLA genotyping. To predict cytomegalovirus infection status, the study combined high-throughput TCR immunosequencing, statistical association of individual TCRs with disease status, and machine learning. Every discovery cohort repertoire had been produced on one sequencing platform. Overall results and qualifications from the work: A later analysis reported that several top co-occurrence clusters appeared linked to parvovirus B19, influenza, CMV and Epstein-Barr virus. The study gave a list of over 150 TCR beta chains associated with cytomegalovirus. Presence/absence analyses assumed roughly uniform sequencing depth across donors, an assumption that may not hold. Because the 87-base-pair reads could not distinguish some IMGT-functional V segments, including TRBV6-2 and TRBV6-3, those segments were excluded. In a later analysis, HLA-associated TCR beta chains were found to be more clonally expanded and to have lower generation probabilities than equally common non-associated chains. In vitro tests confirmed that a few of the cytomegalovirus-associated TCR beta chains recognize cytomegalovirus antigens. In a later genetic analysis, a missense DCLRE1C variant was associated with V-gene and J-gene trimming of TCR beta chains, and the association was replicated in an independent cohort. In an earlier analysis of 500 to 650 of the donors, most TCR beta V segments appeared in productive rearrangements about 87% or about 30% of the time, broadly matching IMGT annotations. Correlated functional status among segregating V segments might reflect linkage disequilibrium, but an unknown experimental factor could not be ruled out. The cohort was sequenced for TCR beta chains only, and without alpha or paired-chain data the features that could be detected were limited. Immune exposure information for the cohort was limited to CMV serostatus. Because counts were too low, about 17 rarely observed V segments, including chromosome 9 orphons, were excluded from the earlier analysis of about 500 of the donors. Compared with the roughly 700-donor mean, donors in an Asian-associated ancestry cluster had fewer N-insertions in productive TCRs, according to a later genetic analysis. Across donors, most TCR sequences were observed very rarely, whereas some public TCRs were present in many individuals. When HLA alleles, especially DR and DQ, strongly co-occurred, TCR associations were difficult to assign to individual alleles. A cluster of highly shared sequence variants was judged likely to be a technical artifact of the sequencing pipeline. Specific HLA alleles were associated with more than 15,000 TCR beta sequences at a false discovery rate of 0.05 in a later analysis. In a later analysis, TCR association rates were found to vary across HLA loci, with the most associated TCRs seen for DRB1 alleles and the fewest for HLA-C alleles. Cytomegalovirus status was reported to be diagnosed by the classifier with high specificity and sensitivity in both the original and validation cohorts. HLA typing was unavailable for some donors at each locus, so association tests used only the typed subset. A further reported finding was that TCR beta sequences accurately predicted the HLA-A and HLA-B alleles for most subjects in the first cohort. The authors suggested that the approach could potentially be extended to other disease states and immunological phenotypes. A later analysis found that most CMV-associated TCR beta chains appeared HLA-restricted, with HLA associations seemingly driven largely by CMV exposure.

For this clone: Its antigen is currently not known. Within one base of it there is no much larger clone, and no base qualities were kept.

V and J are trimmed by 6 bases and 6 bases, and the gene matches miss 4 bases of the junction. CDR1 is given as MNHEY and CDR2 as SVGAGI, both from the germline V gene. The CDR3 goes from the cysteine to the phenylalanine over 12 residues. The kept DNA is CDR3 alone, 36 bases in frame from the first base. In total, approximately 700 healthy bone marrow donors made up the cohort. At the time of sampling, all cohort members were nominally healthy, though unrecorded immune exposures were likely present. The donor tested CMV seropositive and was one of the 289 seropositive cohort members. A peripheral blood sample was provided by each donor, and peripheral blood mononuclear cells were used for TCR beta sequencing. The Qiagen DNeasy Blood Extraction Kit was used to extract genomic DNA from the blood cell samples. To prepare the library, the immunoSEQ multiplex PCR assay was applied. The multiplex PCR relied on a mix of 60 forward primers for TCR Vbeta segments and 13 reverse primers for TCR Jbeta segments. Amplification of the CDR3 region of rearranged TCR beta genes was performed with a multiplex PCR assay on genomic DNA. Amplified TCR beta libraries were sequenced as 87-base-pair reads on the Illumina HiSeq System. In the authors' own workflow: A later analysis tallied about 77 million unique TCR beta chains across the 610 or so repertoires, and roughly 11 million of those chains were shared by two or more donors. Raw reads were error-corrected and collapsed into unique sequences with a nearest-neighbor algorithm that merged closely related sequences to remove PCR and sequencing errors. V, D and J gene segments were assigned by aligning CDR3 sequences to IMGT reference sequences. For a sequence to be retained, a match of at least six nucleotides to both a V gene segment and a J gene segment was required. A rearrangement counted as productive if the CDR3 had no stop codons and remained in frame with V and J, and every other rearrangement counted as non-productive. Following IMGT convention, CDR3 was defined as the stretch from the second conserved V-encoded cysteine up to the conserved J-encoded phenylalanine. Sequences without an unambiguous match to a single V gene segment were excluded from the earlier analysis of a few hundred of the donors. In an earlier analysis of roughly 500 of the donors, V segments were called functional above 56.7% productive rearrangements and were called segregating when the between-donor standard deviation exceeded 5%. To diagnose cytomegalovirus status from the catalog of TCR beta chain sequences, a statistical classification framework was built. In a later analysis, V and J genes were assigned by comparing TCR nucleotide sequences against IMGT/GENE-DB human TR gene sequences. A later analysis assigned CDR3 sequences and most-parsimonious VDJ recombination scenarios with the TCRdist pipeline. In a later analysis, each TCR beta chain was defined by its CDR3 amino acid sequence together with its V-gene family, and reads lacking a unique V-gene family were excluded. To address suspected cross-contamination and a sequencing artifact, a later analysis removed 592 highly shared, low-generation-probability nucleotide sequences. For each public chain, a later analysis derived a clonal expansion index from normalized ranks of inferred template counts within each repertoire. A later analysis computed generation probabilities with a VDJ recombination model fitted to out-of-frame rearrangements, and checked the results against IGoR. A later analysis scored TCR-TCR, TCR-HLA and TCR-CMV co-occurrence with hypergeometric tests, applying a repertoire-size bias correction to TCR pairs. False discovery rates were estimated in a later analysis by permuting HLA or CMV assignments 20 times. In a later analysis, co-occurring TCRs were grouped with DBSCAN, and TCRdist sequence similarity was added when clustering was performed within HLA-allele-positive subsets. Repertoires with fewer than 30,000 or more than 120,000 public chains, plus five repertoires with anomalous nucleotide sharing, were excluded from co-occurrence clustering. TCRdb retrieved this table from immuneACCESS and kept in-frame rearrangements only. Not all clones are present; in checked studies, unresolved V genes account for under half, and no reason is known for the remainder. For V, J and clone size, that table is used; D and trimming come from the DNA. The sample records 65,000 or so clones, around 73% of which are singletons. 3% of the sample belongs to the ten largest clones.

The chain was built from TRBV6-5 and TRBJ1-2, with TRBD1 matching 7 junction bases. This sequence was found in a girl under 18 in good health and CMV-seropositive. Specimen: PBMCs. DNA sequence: TGTGCCAGCAGGAGGGACAGACATGGCTACACCTTC. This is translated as CASRRDRHGYTF.